Listed below are T cell receptor beta chains from one sample, sequenced in a study of metastatic and nonmetastatic thyroid tumors. MiXCR reprocessed the PCR reads for TCRdb. Of roughly 40,000 clones in the sample, roughly 16% are singletons; the top ten hold 3.8%. Sequenced: blood. The receptors shown here come from a female donor with papillary thyroid cancer or a benign thyroid nodule (not recorded which). Some clones in this sample may be carry-over from other donors' samples. Each CDR3 is given with its conserved first and last residue. The D gene is left open where the match is weak. Size is stated for part of the rows, as once, few or many counts, or as a class when the clone is expanded.

TRBJ1-2	NA	TRBV5-6	many	TGTGCCAGCAGCTTGTGGCAGGGAGTACTCTACACCTTC	CASSLWQGVLYTF
TRBJ2-5	NA	TRBV6-1	many	TGTGCCAGCGGCGGGACCCTCCAAGAGACCCAGTACTTC	CASGGTLQETQYF
TRBJ2-7	TRBD2	TRBV12-3/TRBV12-4	medium-sized	TGTGCCAGCAGTAGACTAGCGGGAAGCTCCTACGAGCAGTACTTC	CASSRLAGSSYEQYF
TRBJ1-6	TRBD1	TRBV27	many	TGTGCCAGCAGCCCAACAGGGGATTCACCCCTCCACTTT	CASSPTGDSPLHF
TRBJ1-1	TRBD1	TRBV20-1	many	TGCAGTGCCTCGGGACAGGGGAACACTGAAGCTTTCTTT	CSASGQGNTEAFF
TRBJ2-7	TRBD2	TRBV27	many	TGTGCCAGCAAGCGGGGGAGTCGGACCTACGAGCAGTACTTC	CASKRGSRTYEQYF
TRBJ2-2	NA	TRBV11-2	many	TGTGCCAGCAGCTTAAATCCCCTCAGTGCCGGGACCGGGGAGCTGTTTTTT	CASSLNPLSAGTGELFF
TRBJ1-5	NA	TRBV28	NA	TGTGCCAGCAGTTTCATGCGGGGTCAGCCCCAGCATTTT	CASSFMRGQPQHF
TRBJ2-1	TRBD2	TRBV6-1	many	TGTGCCAGCAGTGAAGAAGCGGGGGTCGGGGGCAATGAGCAGTTCTTC	CASSEEAGVGGNEQFF
TRBJ2-3	TRBD1	TRBV6-1	few	TGTGCCAGCGCTATGGGACAGACACCCTGGGATACGCAGTATTTT	CASAMGQTPWDTQYF
TRBJ1-2	NA	TRBV2	many	TGTGCCAGCAGGGCGACAGTGGAATATGGCTACACCTTC	CASRATVEYGYTF
TRBJ2-2	TRBD2	TRBV30	many	TGTGCCTGGAGTGTAGGTAGCGGGAGGGCCTCCGGGGAGCTGTTTTTT	CAWSVGSGRASGELFF
TRBJ2-2	TRBD2	TRBV11-2	many	TGTGCCAGCAGCGGAGTAGCGGGTACAGCCGGGGAGCTGTTTTTT	CASSGVAGTAGELFF
TRBJ2-2	NA	TRBV12-3/TRBV12-4	medium-sized	TGTGCCAGCAGTTGGGGGGAGCTAACCGGGGAGCTGTTTTTT	CASSWGELTGELFF
TRBJ2-2	TRBD2	TRBV4-2	many	TGTGCCAGCAAGCGGGGAAACACCGGGGAGCTGTTTTTT	CASKRGNTGELFF
TRBJ2-3	TRBD1	TRBV6-1	NA	TGTGCCAGCAGGGACAGGGGGGCAGATAGGGTGTATTTT	CASRDRGADRVYF
TRBJ1-4	NA	TRBV5-1	many	TGCGCCAGCAGCACCGGCGGGGAACTGTTTTTT	CASSTGGELFF